The present entry profiles one T cell receptor (beta chain) with its context. What it recognizes is unknown. The germline CDR1 and CDR2 sequences are LNHDA and SQIVND (reference sequence). The V and J ends lost 0 bases and 7 bases respectively, with 7 bases between them. CDR3 length: 13 residues. The data belong to a study of cytomegalovirus exposure and HLA in healthy donors. General study points: By a later analysis, the bulk of CMV-associated TCR beta chains appeared HLA-restricted. Altogether, more than 150 TCR beta chains were recorded as cytomegalovirus-associated.

Vbeta (60) and Jbeta (13) primers were used in the PCR. Method: immunoSEQ multiplex PCR; TCRdb's copy keeps in-frame clones and lacks some. The sample shows some 130,000 clones, around four fifths of them seen only once. Sequencing was performed on PBMCs. The clonotype originates from a female donor in good health and CMV-seronegative. The chain links TRBV19 to TRBJ1-5, with unresolved D. For the CDR3, the DNA is TGTGCCAGTAGTATAGATAGAGAGCAGCCCCAGCATTTT. It encodes CASSIDREQPQHF.